The 11 T cell receptor beta chains reported below all come from one sample, sequenced in a study of OX40 agonist ivuxolimab in advanced cancers. Library preparation employed the immunoSEQ multiplex PCR assay. TCRdb took this table from immuneACCESS and kept in-frame rearrangements with V and J called. Such tables lack part of the clones; where checked against another copy, unresolved V genes explain under half of the gap, and the rest is unexplained. This sample lists some 80,000 clones; roughly 81% were detected once. The top ten hold 25% of the sample. Sequencing used CD4+ or CD8+ T cells sorted from blood, obtained in a trial of the OX40 agonist ivuxolimab. These receptors were obtained from an adult with an advanced solid tumor such as melanoma, head and neck, liver or kidney cancer.

This clone appeared a few times. The chain carries TRBV11-2 and TRBJ2-1; 9 bases line up with TRBD1. CDR1 is SGHAT, CDR2 FQNNGV, per germline. The CDR3 sequence is 14 residues long. With V trimmed by 4 bases and J by 6 bases, 4 bases remained unmatched. This CDR3 reads CASSSGQGVNEQFF. CDR3 DNA: TGTGCCAGCAGCTCGGGACAGGGTGTCAATGAGCAGTTCTTC.

This chain connects TRBV19 to TRBJ2-7, with 9 positions matching TRBD2. The CDR3 consists of 13 residues. J was trimmed by 3 bases and V by 4 bases; bases with no gene match: 1. Germline CDR1 reads LNHDA; CDR2 reads SQIVND (reference sequence). As DNA, the CDR3 is TGTGCCAGTAGTAGCGGGAGGGGCTACGAGCAGTACTTC. Translating gives CASSSGRGYEQYF.

The CDR3 nucleotides read TGTGCCTGGAGTGTACGTCCGGCACACTATAACAATGAGCAGTTCTTC. It specifies CAWSVRPAHYNNEQFF. The rearrangement links TRBV30 to TRBJ2-1; unclear D gene. The CDR3 sequence is 16 residues long. Germline V lookup: CDR1 GTSNPN, CDR2 SVGIG (reference sequence). V lost 0 bases and J lost 5, with 17 bases in between.

Details on this clone: A read error may explain this, as a much larger clone is one base away. The rearrangement links TRBV6-5 to TRBJ2-5, with TRBD1 matching 8 bases. The J call could be wrong; TRBJ2-7 is a better fit for the DNA end. The germline V gene encodes CDR1 MNHEY and CDR2 SVGAGI. CDR3 length: 13 residues. As DNA, the CDR3 is TGTGCCAGCAGTGCGGGACAGGCCTACGAGCAGTACTTC. It codes for CASSAGQAYEQYF.

The chain links TRBV2 to TRBJ1-3, with TRBD1 as a possible D gene (6 bases). The CDR3 is made up of 15 amino acids. Germline V CDR1 and CDR2: SNHLY, FYNNEI. Trimming removed 7 bases from V and 3 bases from J, with 16 bases in between. CDR3 in DNA: TGTGCCAGCACCGAGGGGGGGGCTAGTGGAAACACCATATATTTT. This sequence encodes CASTEGGASGNTIYF.

The rearrangement uses TRBV7-6 and TRBJ1-3; 8 nucleotides line up with TRBD1. This CDR3 region has 17 residues. Germline assignment: CDR1 SGHVS and CDR2 FNYEAQ. V was clipped by 4 bases and J by 0 bases; unmatched bases: 8. CDR3 sequence (DNA): TGTGCCAGCAGCTCAGGGGACAGGTGGGCCTCTGGAAACACCATATATTTT. Its translation is CASSSGDRWASGNTIYF.

The chain couples TRBV7-2 to TRBJ2-1; D assignment may be TRBD1 or TRBD2 (5 bases each). V lost 1 base and J 10 bases, leaving 8 bases between the germline ends. Germline V gene lookup returns CDR1 SGHTA and CDR2 FQGNSA. The CDR3 runs 12 residues. The CDR3 protein is CASSLGGIEQFF. The CDR3 DNA follows: TGTGCCAGCAGCTTAGGGGGGATCGAGCAGTTCTTC.

V usage is TRBV5-1 and J usage is TRBJ2-3; D gene unclear. The CDR3 sequence is 14 residues long. Germline CDR1 and CDR2: SGHRS and YFSETQ. V lost 2 bases to trimming and J lost 2 bases, with 9 bases between them. CDR3 coding DNA: TGCGCCAGCAGCTTCGGTACGAACACAGATACGCAGTATTTT. Its protein product is CASSFGTNTDTQYF.

This clone was seen once. The chain joins TRBV4-1 to TRBJ1-5; D not resolved. Germline CDR1 reads MGHRA; CDR2 reads YSYEKL. The CDR3 contains 15 residues. V dropped 3 bases and J dropped 7 bases, with 16 bases sitting between them. CDR3 nucleotides: TGCGCCAGCAGCCAGGAGGTCGGGATCCGCCAGCCCCAGCATTTT. It codes for CASSQEVGIRQPQHF.

J is TRBJ1-5 and V is TRBV10-3; 11 bases fit TRBD1. This CDR3 contains 16 residues. Per the germline V gene, CDR1 is ENHRY and CDR2 is SYGVKD. V shed 5 bases, J shed 1 base, and the junction held 4 bases outside the gene matches. CDR3 loop: CAISTDRGLSNQPQHF. The DNA of the CDR3 is TGTGCCATCAGTACGGACAGGGGGCTGAGCAATCAGCCCCAGCATTTT.

In this sample, this clone turned up once. The chain is built from TRBV5-4 and TRBJ2-2, with D maybe TRBD2 (6 bases). The CDR3 contains 14 residues. The V end lost 0 bases, the J end lost 5 bases, and 8 bases lay between the germline ends. Germline loops: CDR1 SGHNT, CDR2 YYREEE (reference sequence). The CDR3 nucleotides are TGTGCCAGCAGCTTGGCCCTAGCGACCGGGGAGCTGTTTTTT. Its translation: CASSLALATGELFF.